This T cell receptor (beta chain) was sequenced for a study of blood T cells in healthy people across ages. Combining a sample-barcoded 5' primer with a J-beta primer mix, a second PCR ran for roughly 6 to 12 cycles. Via MiXCR, TCRdb re-called the 5' RACE reads, giving one row per CDR3 protein. The sample lists approximately 360,000 distinct CDR3 sequences, about 49% occurring once. The CDR3 consists of 15 residues. Germline V gene sequence: CDR1 KGHDR, CDR2 SFDVKD. With 3 bases clipped from V and 0 bases from J, the junction kept 2 bases outside the gene matches. The J gene is TRBJ2-5, the V gene TRBV24-1; 8 bases fit TRBD1. Sequencing was performed on blood. The sequence came from a man aged 55 to 70 in good health. CDR3 DNA sequence: TGTGCCACCAGTGATAGGACAGGGTACCAAGAGACCCAGTACTTC. Residues: CATSDRTGYQETQYF.